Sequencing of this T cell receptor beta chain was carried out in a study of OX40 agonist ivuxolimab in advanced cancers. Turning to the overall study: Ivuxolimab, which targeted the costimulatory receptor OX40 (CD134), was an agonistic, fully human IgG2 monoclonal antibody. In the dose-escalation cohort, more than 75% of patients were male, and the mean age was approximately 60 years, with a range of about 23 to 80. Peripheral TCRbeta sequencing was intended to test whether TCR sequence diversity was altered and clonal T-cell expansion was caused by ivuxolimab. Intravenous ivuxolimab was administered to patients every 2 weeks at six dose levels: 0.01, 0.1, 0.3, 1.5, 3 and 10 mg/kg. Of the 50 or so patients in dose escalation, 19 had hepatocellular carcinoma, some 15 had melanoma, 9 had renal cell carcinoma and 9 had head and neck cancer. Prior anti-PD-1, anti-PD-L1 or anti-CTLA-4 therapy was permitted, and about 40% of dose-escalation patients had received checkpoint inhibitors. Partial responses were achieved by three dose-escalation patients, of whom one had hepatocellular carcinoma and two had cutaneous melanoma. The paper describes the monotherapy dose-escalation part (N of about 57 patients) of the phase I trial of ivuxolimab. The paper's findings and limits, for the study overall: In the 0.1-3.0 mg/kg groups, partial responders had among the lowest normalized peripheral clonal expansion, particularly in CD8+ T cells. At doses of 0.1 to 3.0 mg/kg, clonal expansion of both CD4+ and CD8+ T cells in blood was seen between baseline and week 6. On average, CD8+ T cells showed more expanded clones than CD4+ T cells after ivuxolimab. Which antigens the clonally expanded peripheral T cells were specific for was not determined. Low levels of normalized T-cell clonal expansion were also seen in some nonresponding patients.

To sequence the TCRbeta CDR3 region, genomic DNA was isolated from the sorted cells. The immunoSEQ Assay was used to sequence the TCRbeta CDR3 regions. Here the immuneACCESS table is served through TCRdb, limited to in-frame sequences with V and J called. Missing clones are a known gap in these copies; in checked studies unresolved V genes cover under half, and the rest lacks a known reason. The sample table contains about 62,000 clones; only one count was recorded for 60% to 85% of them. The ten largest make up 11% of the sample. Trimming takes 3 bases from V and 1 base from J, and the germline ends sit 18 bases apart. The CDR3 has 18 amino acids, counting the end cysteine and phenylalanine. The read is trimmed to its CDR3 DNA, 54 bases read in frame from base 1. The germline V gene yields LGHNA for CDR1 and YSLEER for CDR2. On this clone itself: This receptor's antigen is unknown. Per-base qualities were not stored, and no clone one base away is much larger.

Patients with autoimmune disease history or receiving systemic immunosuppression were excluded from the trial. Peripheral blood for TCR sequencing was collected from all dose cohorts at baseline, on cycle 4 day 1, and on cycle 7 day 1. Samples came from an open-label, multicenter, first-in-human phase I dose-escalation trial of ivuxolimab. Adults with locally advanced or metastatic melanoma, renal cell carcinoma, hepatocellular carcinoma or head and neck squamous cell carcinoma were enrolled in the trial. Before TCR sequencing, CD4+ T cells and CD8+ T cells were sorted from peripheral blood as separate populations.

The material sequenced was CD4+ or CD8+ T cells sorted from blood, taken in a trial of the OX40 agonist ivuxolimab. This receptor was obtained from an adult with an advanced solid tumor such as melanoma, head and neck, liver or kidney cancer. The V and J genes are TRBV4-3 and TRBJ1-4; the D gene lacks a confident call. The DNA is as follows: TGCGCCAGCAGCCAGGGCAAGGGCAGTTTAGGAACTAATGAAAAACTGTTTTTT. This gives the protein CASSQGKGSLGTNEKLFF.